The 32 T cell receptor beta chains listed next were all sequenced from one sample in a study of shared clonotypes between healthy human individuals. Profiling relied on immunoSEQ multiplex PCR, and the TCRdb table lists in-frame clones only, not all of them. The sample records some 2,000,000 clones, 85% to 95% being singletons. The specimen was naive CD4+ T cells sorted from blood. Subset in this sample: CD45RA+ positively selected. These receptors came from a man younger than 30 in good health.

This chain joins TRBV5-4 and TRBJ2-2; D tentatively fits TRBD1 or TRBD2 (5 bases each). Germline CDR1 reads SGHNT; CDR2 reads YYREEE (reference sequence). This CDR3 spans 14 amino acids. V dropped 3 bases and J dropped 4 bases, with 10 bases sitting between them. Written as DNA, the CDR3 is TGTGCCAGCAGCTCGGGGCTGGGCACCGGGGAGCTGTTTTTT. This sequence encodes CASSSGLGTGELFF.

This clone was counted a single time. The chain recombines TRBV19 with TRBJ2-1, with 11 bases aligning to TRBD1. The CDR3 totals 14 residues. Germline V lookup: CDR1 LNHDA, CDR2 SQIVND (reference sequence). V trimming: 7 bases; J trimming: 12 bases; junction bases outside the gene matches: 11. The CDR3 protein is CASMGQGDVVRQFF. In nucleotides, the CDR3 is TGTGCCAGTATGGGACAGGGGGATGTTGTTAGGCAGTTCTTC.

This chain uses TRBV6-6 with TRBJ1-5; D is possibly TRBD1 (6 bases). The ends were cut back, 10 bases at V and 3 bases at J, with 16 bases in the middle. The length of the CDR3 is 14 residues. Germline V gene sequence: CDR1 MNHNY, CDR2 SVGAGI (reference sequence). The CDR3 loop reads CAIRTAGVNQPQHF. The DNA for the CDR3 is TGTGCCATCCGTACGGCAGGGGTCAATCAGCCCCAGCATTTT.

The chain combines TRBV10-3 with TRBJ2-7; D gene ambiguous. CDR3 length equals 16 residues. The ends were cut back, 5 bases at V and 2 bases at J, with 19 bases in the middle. In germline, CDR1 is ENHRY, CDR2 SYGVKD. The CDR3 protein is CAISILIGTATYEQYF. The CDR3 coding sequence is TGTGCCATCAGTATCTTAATTGGAACAGCCACCTACGAGCAGTACTTC.

Comments on this clone: The same CDR3 also results from other DNA sequences found in this sample. V gene TRBV5-4 combines with J gene TRBJ2-1; D is uncertain. V lost 4 bases to trimming and J lost 5 bases, with 4 bases between them. CDR3 length equals 11 residues. Germline CDR1 SGHNT, CDR2 YYREEE (reference sequence). The CDR3 bases are TGTGCCAGCAGCGCTAACAATGAGCAGTTCTTC. As protein: CASSANNEQFF.

The rearrangement joins TRBV6-1 to TRBJ1-1; D unclear. CDR1 is MNHNS and CDR2 is SASEGT in the germline V gene. This CDR3 is 14 amino acids long. V lost 6 bases and J lost 0, with 11 bases in between. This CDR3 is CASSMTIMNTEAFF. The DNA for the CDR3 is TGTGCCAGCAGCATGACAATCATGAACACTGAAGCTTTCTTT.

On this clone: The same CDR3 also results from other DNA sequences found in this sample. This chain links TRBV5-1 with TRBJ2-1; possible D gene TRBD2, 6 bases. This CDR3 spans 12 amino acids. Per the germline V gene, CDR1 is SGHRS and CDR2 is YFSETQ. The ends were cut back, 4 bases at V and 8 bases at J, with 10 bases in the middle. The CDR3, as DNA: TGCGCCAGCAGCCTCCCGGGGGATGAGCAGTTCTTC. Translating gives CASSLPGDEQFF.

This rearrangement joins TRBV11-3 to TRBJ2-3; D remains unclear. V was shortened by 0 bases and J by 5 bases, with 3 bases between the two germline ends. The CDR3 is made up of 12 amino acids. The germline V gene has CDR1 SGHNT and CDR2 YENEEA. CDR3 residues: CASSLDRDTQYF. CDR3 DNA sequence: TGTGCCAGCAGCTTAGATAGAGATACGCAGTATTTT.

Comment on this clone: This sample also contains other DNA sequences that code for the same CDR3. The V and J genes are TRBV20-1 and TRBJ2-5; D is unresolved. There are 10 residues in the CDR3. Germline assignment: CDR1 DFQATT and CDR2 SNEGSKA (reference sequence). V dropped 2 bases and J dropped 5 bases, with 3 bases sitting between them. CDR3 residues: CSARTETQYF. The DNA for the CDR3 is TGCAGTGCTAGAACTGAGACCCAGTACTTC.

The V and J genes are TRBV11-2 and TRBJ1-1; TRBD1 is a possible D gene (5 bases). Trimming removed 5 bases at V and 1 base at J, with 17 bases between. Germline V CDR1 and CDR2: SGHAT, FQNNGV. This CDR3 has 16 residues. DNA of the CDR3: TGTGCCAGCAGCCGTACGGGCAGGGTGGGGAACACTGAAGCTTTCTTT. This codes for CASSRTGRVGNTEAFF.

In its sample, this clone was seen once. V gene TRBV5-1 combines with J gene TRBJ2-6; 11 nucleotides align to TRBD1. V lost 4 bases to trimming and J lost 0 bases; unmatched junction nucleotides: 3. The V gene's germline CDR1 is SGHRS and CDR2 YFSETQ. This CDR3 is 17 amino acids long. The DNA of the CDR3 is TGCGCCAGCAGCAGGACAGGGGGCCTCTCTGGGGCCAACGTCCTGACTTTC. Amino acid sequence: CASSRTGGLSGANVLTF.

The rearrangement uses TRBV5-8 and TRBJ2-7; TRBD1 aligns across 10 bases. CDR1 and CDR2 (germline): SGHTS, YDEGEE. This CDR3 is 15 amino acids long. V lost 0 bases and J lost 2; bases outside the gene matches: 2. The CDR3 loop reads CASSLVGTGAYEQYF. DNA for the CDR3: TGTGCCAGCAGCTTGGTGGGGACAGGGGCCTACGAGCAGTACTTC. The complete variable domain, with remaining parts taken from reference TRBV5-8 and TRBJ2-7, reads EAGVTQSPTHLIKTRGQQATLRCSPISGHTSVYWYQQALGLGLQFLLWYDEGEERNRGNFPPRFSGRQFPNYSSELNVNALELEDSALYLCASSLVGTGAYEQYFGPGTRLTVT.

This chain uses TRBV6-1 with TRBJ1-5, with a possible D match to TRBD1 (6 bases). Trimming shortened V by 2 bases and J by 3 bases, and 11 bases separated the two germline ends. CDR3 length equals 15 residues. Germline values: CDR1 MNHNS, CDR2 SASEGT. DNA for the CDR3: TGTGCCAGCAGTGAACCAGGGGCCCTCAATCAGCCCCAGCATTTT. Translated, it gives CASSEPGALNQPQHF.

V and J are TRBV5-1 and TRBJ2-3, with no clear D. The CDR3 extends over 14 amino acids. The germline gives CDR1 SGHRS, CDR2 YFSETQ. V lost 4 bases and J 2 bases, leaving 11 bases between the germline ends. For the CDR3, the DNA is TGCGCCAGCAGCCTCCACCCCGACACAGATACGCAGTATTTT. Protein sequence: CASSLHPDTDTQYF.

The CDR3 region is CASSDLGTDTQYF. CDR3 nucleotides: TGTGCCAGCAGTGATCTGGGCACAGATACGCAGTATTTT. This chain links TRBV2 with TRBJ2-3; unclear D gene. The germline CDR1 and CDR2 sequences are SNHLY and FYNNEI. This CDR3 region has 13 residues. V lost 3 bases and J lost 1, with 5 bases in between.

V usage is TRBV6-5 and J usage is TRBJ1-1; the D gene is possibly TRBD1 (6 bases). This CDR3 spans 14 amino acids. The germline V and J ends were trimmed by 5 bases and 5 bases, with 15 bases remaining between them. The germline CDR1 and CDR2 sequences are MNHEY and SVGAGI. DNA of the CDR3: TGTGCCAGCAGTCTACAGGGAGGGGGTACTGAAGCTTTCTTT. This codes for CASSLQGGGTEAFF.

The rearrangement joins TRBV5-1 to TRBJ2-7; 8 nucleotides agree with TRBD2. Unmatched junction bases numbered 11, after V lost 5 bases and J lost 4 bases. The CDR3 is 15 residues long. Germline V gene lookup returns CDR1 SGHRS and CDR2 YFSETQ. CDR3 in DNA: TGCGCCAGCAGTCCCCCCGGGACTAGTCGGTACGAGCAGTACTTC. Encoded protein: CASSPPGTSRYEQYF.

The CDR3 reads CASSYSAGGNEQYF. In nucleotides, the CDR3 is TGTGCCAGCAGTTACTCCGCTGGAGGAAACGAGCAGTACTTC. The chain uses TRBV6-5 and TRBJ2-7; D might be TRBD2 (5 bases). With 0 bases removed from V and 5 bases from J, the gap between germline ends came to 11 bases. The V gene's germline CDR1 is MNHEY and CDR2 SVGAGI. The CDR3 contains 14 residues.

The J gene is TRBJ1-6, the V gene TRBV27; a weak D match, TRBD1 (6 bases). The V end lost 6 bases, the J end lost 4 bases, and 16 bases lay between the germline ends. Germline assignment: CDR1 MNHEY and CDR2 SMNVEV (reference sequence). The CDR3 sequence is 16 residues long. The CDR3 loop reads CASSKRGAGYNSPLHF. The DNA for the CDR3 is TGTGCCAGCAGCAAAAGGGGGGCCGGTTATAATTCACCCCTCCACTTT.

Worth noting for this clone: The identical CDR3 is also encoded by other nucleotide sequences in the sample. V is TRBV5-4 and J is TRBJ2-3; no reliable D call. This CDR3 has 13 residues. Germline values: CDR1 SGHNT, CDR2 YYREEE (reference sequence). The V end lost 2 bases, the J end lost 1 base, and 5 bases lay between the germline ends. The CDR3 reads CASSLTGTDTQYF. CDR3 sequence (DNA): TGTGCCAGCAGCTTAACGGGCACAGATACGCAGTATTTT. The full variable domain, its missing parts supplied by reference TRBV5-4 and TRBJ2-3, is ETGVTQSPTHLIKTRGQQVTLRCSSQSGHNTVSWYQQALGQGPQFIFQYYREEENGRGNFPPRFSGLQFPNYSSELNVNALELDDSALYLCASSLTGTDTQYFGPGTRLTVL.

Of note for this clone: The same CDR3 is also encoded by other DNA sequences in this sample. CDR3 DNA sequence: TGTGCCAGCAGTGGGACATTGAACACTGAAGCTTTCTTT. This encodes CASSGTLNTEAFF. This chain links TRBV28 with TRBJ1-1, with a weak D call TRBD1 (6 bases). This CDR3 is 13 amino acids long. From germline, CDR1 is MDHEN and CDR2 SYDVKM. V was shortened by 5 bases and J by 0 bases, with 7 bases between the two germline ends.

As to this clone: Other DNA sequences within the sample encode an identical CDR3. The chain links TRBV18 to TRBJ2-3; D ambiguous. Trimming pared 3 bases from V and 2 bases from J, leaving 6 bases between. This CDR3 comprises 13 residues. Per the germline V gene, CDR1 is KGHSH and CDR2 is LQKENI. The CDR3 DNA follows: TGTGCCAGCTCACCGGCTGTCACAGATACGCAGTATTTT. The encoded protein is CASSPAVTDTQYF.

The chain couples TRBV19 to TRBJ2-7; D may be TRBD1 (8 bases). Looked up from germline, CDR1 is LNHDA and CDR2 is SQIVND (reference sequence). The CDR3 has 14 residues. Trimming took 6 bases from V and 2 from J, leaving 14 bases between them. In DNA form, the CDR3 reads TGTGCCAGTAGGAACACAGGGGGGGCCTACGAGCAGTACTTC. Protein sequence: CASRNTGGAYEQYF.

The rearrangement uses TRBV18 and TRBJ1-5, with 8 bases aligning to TRBD1. V trimming: 2 bases; J trimming: 7 bases; junction bases outside the gene matches: 13. In germline, CDR1 is KGHSH, CDR2 LQKENI. This CDR3 is built from 17 residues. CDR3 residues: CASSPGVTGDGGQPQHF. CDR3 nucleotides: TGTGCCAGCTCACCAGGTGTGACAGGGGACGGCGGGCAGCCCCAGCATTTT.

Only a few counts were recorded for this clone. V gene TRBV5-1 combines with J gene TRBJ1-2; weak D call: TRBD1 (6 bases). The CDR3 totals 14 residues. CDR1 is SGHRS, CDR2 YFSETQ, per germline. V was cut by 0 bases and J by 4 bases, with 10 bases left in between. CDR3 amino acids: CASSLGTDPYGYTF. The CDR3 DNA follows: TGCGCCAGCAGCTTGGGGACAGACCCCTATGGCTACACCTTC.

The chain has TRBV14 and TRBJ2-1, with TRBD2 identical over 12 bases. Germline V gene lookup returns CDR1 SGHDN and CDR2 FVKESK. The CDR3 has 17 residues. The junction had 11 bases not matched to a gene; V was cut back by 4 bases and J by 7 bases. CDR3 sequence reads: CASSRLSGLAGLNEQFF. Here the CDR3 DNA reads TGTGCCAGCAGCCGGCTAAGCGGACTAGCGGGATTAAATGAGCAGTTCTTC.

This chain links TRBV7-2 with TRBJ2-7; D call uncertain. The CDR3 covers 13 residues. Germline-derived CDR1 and CDR2 are SGHTA and FQGNSA. Trimming stripped 1 base from V and 6 bases from J, with 10 bases between. The CDR3 bases are TGTGCCAGCAGCTTAGGGCGTAGGGTCGAGCAGTACTTC. Translated: CASSLGRRVEQYF. The full variable domain, with the rest looked up from reference TRBV7-2 and TRBJ2-7, is GAGVSQSPSNKVTEKGKDVELRCDPISGHTALYWYRQSLGQGLEFLIYFQGNSAPDKSGLPSDRFSAERTGGSVSTLTIQRTQQEDSAVYLCASSLGRRVEQYFGPGTRLTVT.

The V gene is TRBV7-9, the J gene TRBJ2-3; D remains ambiguous. V was clipped by 3 bases and J by 0 bases, with 10 bases between them. Per the germline V gene, CDR1 is SEHNR and CDR2 is FQNEAQ (reference sequence). The CDR3 covers 15 residues. CDR3 nucleotide sequence: TGTGCCAGCAGCTTTAGCCAATCTAGCACAGATACGCAGTATTTT. It codes for CASSFSQSSTDTQYF.

This clone is a singleton in its sample. The chain has TRBV2 and TRBJ2-7; 10 bases align to TRBD1. V lost 5 bases to trimming and J lost 4 bases; unmatched junction nucleotides: 5. The germline V gene encodes CDR1 SNHLY and CDR2 FYNNEI. This CDR3 region has 14 residues. CDR3 in amino acids: CASSLRQGAYEQYF. The CDR3 DNA reads TGTGCCAGCAGTCTCCGACAGGGGGCGTACGAGCAGTACTTC.

The chain employs TRBV9 and TRBJ2-2; D gene uncertain. Germline assignment: CDR1 SGDLS and CDR2 YYNGEE. Trimming left V 1 base short and J 3 bases short, with 10 bases between. The CDR3 loop spans 15 amino acids. Here the CDR3 reads CASSVRASDTGELFF. The CDR3 DNA sequence: TGTGCCAGCAGCGTAAGGGCCTCTGACACCGGGGAGCTGTTTTTT.

The table lists this clone with a count of one. V is TRBV30 and J is TRBJ1-5; the D gene is possibly TRBD1 (6 bases). CDR3 length: 13 amino acids. Per the germline V gene, CDR1 is GTSNPN and CDR2 is SVGIG (reference sequence). Trimming stripped 5 bases from V and 6 bases from J, with 14 bases between. The CDR3 DNA reads as TGTGCCTGGGCAAAGGGGGTGAGTCAGCCCCAGCATTTT. This codes for CAWAKGVSQPQHF.

The chain recombines TRBV18 with TRBJ1-3, with 9 bases matching TRBD1. V shed 4 bases, J shed 2 bases, and the junction held 3 bases outside the gene matches. The CDR3 is 15 amino acids. From germline, CDR1 is KGHSH and CDR2 LQKENI. In nucleotides, the CDR3 is TGTGCCAGCTCACGGGACAGGGTGGCTGGAAACACCATATATTTT. Protein product: CASSRDRVAGNTIYF.